This T cell receptor beta chain was found in a study of T cells in Graves' hyperthyroidism and ophthalmopathy. Regions amplified from RNA transcripts were the TCR beta CDR3 regions. The study used the HTBI primer set for a first-round RT-PCR of the TCR CDR3. TCRdb used MiXCR to reprocess the multiplex PCR reads, holding one entry per CDR3 protein. The repertoire includes under 350,000 distinct CDR3 sequences, roughly 23% of them detected once, and around 50% sits in the top ten. Every diagnosis used clinical symptoms, serum thyroxine and TRAb, thyroid ultrasound and orbital computed tomography. From less than 13 ml of fresh peripheral blood, PBMCs were isolated. The CDR3 loop spans 15 amino acids. Germline values: CDR1 DFQATT, CDR2 SNEGSKA (reference sequence). The V and J ends lost 3 bases and 5 bases, in that order; junction bases with no gene match: 8.

This clonotype originated in a woman aged 45-65 years with Graves' hyperthyroidism. The chain links TRBV20-1 to TRBJ2-7; 12 nucleotides align to TRBD2. The sample was blood. CDR3 DNA: TGCAGTGCTAGGGGAGCGGGACTAGCGGGCAACGAGCAGTACTTC. Translation: CSARGAGLAGNEQYF.